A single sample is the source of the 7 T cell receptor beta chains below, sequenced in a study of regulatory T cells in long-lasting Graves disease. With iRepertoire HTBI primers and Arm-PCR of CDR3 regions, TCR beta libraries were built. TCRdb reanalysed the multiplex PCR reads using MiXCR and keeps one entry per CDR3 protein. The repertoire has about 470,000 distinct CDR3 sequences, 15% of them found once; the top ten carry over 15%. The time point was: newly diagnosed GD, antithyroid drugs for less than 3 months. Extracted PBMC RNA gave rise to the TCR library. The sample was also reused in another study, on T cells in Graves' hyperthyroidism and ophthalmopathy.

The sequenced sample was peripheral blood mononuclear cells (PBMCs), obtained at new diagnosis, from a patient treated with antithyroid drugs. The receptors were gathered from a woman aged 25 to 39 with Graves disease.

CDR3 DNA sequence: TGTGCCAGCAGCTTTAGGGGGGAGACTAGCACAGATACGCAGTATTTT. Its translation is CASSFRGETSTDTQYF. V gene TRBV13 combines with J gene TRBJ2-3; D could derive from TRBD1 or TRBD2 (6 bases each). Germline lookup yields CDR1 PRHDT and CDR2 FYEKMQ (reference sequence). The length of the CDR3 is 16 residues. V dropped 3 bases and J dropped 0 bases, with 13 bases sitting between them.

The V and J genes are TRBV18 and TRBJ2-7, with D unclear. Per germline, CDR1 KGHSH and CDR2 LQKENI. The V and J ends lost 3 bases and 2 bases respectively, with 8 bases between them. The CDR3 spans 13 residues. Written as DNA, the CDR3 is TGTGCCAGCTCACCGACTTTCACCTACGAGCAGTACTTC. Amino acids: CASSPTFTYEQYF. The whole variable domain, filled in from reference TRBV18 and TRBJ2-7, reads NAGVMQNPRHLVRRRGQEARLRCSPMKGHSHVYWYRQLPEEGLKFMVYLQKENIIDESGMPKERFSAEFPKEGPSILRIQQVVRGDSAAYFCASSPTFTYEQYFGPGTRLTVT.

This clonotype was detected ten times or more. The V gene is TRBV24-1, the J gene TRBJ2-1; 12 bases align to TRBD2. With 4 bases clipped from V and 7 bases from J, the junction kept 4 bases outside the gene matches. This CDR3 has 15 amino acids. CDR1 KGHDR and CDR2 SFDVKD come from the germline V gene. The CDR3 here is CATSDLTSGSNEQFF. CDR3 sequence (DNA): TGTGCCACCAGTGACCTGACTAGCGGGAGTAATGAGCAGTTCTTC.

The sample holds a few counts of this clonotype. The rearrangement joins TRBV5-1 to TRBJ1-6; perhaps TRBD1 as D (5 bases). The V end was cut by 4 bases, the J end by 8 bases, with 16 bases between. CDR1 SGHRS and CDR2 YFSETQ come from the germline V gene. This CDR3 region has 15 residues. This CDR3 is CASSPEDRTYSPLHF. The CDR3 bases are TGCGCCAGCAGCCCCGAAGACAGAACTTATTCACCCCTCCACTTT.

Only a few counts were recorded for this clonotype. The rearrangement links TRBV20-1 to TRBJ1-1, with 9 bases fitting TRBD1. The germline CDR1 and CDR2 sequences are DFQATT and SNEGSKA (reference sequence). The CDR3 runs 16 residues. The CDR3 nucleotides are TGCAGCACCCTGAAAGTACAGGGGGCTTTTGACACTGAAGCTTTCTTT. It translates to CSTLKVQGAFDTEAFF.

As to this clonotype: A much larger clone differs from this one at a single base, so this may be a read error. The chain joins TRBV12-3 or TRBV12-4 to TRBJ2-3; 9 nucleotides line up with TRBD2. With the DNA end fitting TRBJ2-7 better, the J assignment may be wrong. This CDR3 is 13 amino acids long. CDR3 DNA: TGTGCCAGCAGGCGGCGGGAGGGCCATGAGCAGTACTTC. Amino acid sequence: CASRRREGHEQYF.

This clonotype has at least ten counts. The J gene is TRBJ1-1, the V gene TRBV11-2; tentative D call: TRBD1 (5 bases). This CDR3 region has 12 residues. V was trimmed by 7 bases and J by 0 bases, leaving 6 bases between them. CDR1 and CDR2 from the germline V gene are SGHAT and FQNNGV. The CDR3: CASMGVNTEAFF. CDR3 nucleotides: TGTGCCAGCATGGGGGTGAACACTGAAGCTTTCTTT. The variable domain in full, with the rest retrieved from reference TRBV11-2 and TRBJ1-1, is EAGVAQSPRYKIIEKRQSVAFWCNPISGHATLYWYQQILGQGPKLLIQFQNNGVVDDSQLPKDRFSAERLKGVDSTLKIQPAKLEDSAVYLCASMGVNTEAFFGQGTRLTVV.